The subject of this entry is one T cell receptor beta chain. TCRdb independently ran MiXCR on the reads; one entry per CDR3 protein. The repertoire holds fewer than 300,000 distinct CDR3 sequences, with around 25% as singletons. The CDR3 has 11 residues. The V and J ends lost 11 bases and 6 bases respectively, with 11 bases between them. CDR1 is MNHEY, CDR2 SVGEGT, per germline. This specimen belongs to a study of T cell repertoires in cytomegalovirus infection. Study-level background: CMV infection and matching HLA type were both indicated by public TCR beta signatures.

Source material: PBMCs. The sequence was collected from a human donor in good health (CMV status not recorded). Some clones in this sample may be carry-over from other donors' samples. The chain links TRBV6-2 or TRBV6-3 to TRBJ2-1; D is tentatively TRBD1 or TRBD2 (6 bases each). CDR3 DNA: TGTGCCGGGGGGCAGAGCAATGAGCAGTTCTTC. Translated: CAGGQSNEQFF.